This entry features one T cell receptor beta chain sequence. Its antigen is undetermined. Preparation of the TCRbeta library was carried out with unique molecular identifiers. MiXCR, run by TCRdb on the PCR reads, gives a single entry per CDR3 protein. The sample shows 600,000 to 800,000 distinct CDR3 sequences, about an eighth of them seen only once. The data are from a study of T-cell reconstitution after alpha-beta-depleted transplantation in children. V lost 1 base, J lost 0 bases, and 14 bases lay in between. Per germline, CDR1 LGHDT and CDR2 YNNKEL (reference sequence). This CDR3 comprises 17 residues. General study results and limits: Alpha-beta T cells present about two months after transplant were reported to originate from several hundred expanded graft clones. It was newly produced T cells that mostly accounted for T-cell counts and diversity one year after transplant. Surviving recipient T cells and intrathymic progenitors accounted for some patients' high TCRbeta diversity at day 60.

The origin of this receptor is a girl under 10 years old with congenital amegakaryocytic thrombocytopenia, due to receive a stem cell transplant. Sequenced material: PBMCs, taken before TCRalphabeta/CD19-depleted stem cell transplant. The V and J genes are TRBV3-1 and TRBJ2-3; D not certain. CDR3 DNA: TGTGCCAGCAGCCAAGCGTATCTTGACGGGAGCACAGATACGCAGTATTTT. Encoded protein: CASSQAYLDGSTDTQYF.